This T cell receptor beta chain comes out of a study of beta chain features in type 1 diabetes. Study results and caveats: Shorter TCRB CDR3s, moderately but significantly so, marked every one of the four CD4+ subsets in Type 1 diabetes patients. Highly expressing activated T cells could be over-counted with a cDNA template. Insertion counts at VDJ junctions were lower in type 1 diabetes patients, who also showed more deletions there.

This clone was seen more than once but under ten times. Its target is unknown. The V gene's germline CDR1 is KGHSH and CDR2 LQKENI. Trimming cost V 2 bases and J 3 bases, with 5 bases left between them. The CDR3 covers 12 residues. Sequencing targeted expressed TCRB transcripts, as all isolated RNA had been reverse transcribed. The method was immunoSEQ multiplex PCR; TCRdb's version includes in-frame clones alone and lacks a portion of them. In the table there are some 290,000 clones, 13% to 15% of which are singletons. Based on CD45RO/CCR7/CD25/CD127/CD95/CD27, CD4+ regulatory, stem cell-like memory, naive and central memory cells were sorted. Without exception, sorted populations had purity beyond 95%.

The receptor's source is a young man with type 1 diabetes. Sequences were obtained from naive CD4+ T cells from blood. V usage is TRBV18 and J usage is TRBJ2-7, with unresolved D. CDR3 DNA sequence: TGTGCCAGCTCACCAGAGATCTACGAGCAGTACTTC. This codes for CASSPEIYEQYF.